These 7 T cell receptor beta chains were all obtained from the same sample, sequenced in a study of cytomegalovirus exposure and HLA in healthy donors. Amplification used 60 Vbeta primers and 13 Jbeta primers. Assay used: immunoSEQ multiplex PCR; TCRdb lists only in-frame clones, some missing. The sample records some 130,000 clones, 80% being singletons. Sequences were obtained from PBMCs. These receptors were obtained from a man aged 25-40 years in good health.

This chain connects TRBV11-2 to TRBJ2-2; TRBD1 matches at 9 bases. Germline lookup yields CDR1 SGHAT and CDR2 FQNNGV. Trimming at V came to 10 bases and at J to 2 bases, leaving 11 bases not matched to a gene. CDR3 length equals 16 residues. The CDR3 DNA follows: TGTGCCACTAGGCGATGGGGACAGGGAAACACCGGGGAGCTGTTTTTT. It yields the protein CATRRWGQGNTGELFF.

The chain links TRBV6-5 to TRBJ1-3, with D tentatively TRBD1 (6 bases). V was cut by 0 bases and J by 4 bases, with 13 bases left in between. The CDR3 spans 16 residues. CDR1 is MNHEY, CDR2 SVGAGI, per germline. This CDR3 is CASSYSPGGQGNTIYF. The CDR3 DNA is TGTGCCAGCAGTTACTCGCCCGGGGGGCAAGGAAACACCATATATTTT.

The chain's CDR3 is CASSHPGGPAYNEQFF. As DNA, the CDR3 is TGCGCCAGCAGCCACCCAGGGGGTCCTGCCTACAATGAGCAGTTCTTC. This sequence joins TRBV4-3 and TRBJ2-1, with 7 bases fitting TRBD1. V gave up 3 bases and J gave up 2 bases; unmatched junction bases: 7. Germline V CDR1 and CDR2: LGHNA, YSLEER. The CDR3 extends over 16 amino acids.

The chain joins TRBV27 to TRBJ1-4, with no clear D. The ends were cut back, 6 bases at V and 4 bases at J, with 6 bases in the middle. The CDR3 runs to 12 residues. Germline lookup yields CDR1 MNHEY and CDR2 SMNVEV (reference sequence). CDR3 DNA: TGTGCCAGCAGAGCTTTTAATGAAAAACTGTTTTTT. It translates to CASRAFNEKLFF.

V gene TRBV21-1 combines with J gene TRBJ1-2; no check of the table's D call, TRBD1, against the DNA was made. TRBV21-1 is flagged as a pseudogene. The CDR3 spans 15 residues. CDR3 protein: CASSFPRQGADGYTF. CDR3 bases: TGTGCCAGCAGCTTTCCCCGACAGGGTGCTGATGGCTACACCTTC.

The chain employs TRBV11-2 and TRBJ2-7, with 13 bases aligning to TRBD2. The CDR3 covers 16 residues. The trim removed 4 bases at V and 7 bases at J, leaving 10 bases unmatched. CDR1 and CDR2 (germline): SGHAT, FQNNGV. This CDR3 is CASSSRLAGGPGEQYF. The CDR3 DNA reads TGTGCCAGCAGCTCACGACTAGCGGGAGGCCCTGGAGAGCAGTACTTC.

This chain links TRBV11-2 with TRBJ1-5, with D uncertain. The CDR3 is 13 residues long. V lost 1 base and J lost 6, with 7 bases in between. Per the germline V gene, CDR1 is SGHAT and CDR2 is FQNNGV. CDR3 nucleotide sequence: TGTGCCAGCAGCTTAGGGTTGGCTCAGCCCCAGCATTTT. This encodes CASSLGLAQPQHF.